The source of this TCR beta chain is a study of T cells after yellow fever vaccination. At the level of the study: SMART-Seq v4 Ultra Low Input handled preparation of low-cell-number fractions.

This clonotype was observed a handful of times. With a much larger clone just one base away, this may be a read error. TCRdb passed the 5' RACE reads through MiXCR, listing each CDR3 protein once. The sample lists 170,000 or so distinct CDR3 sequences, 6.2% occurring once. The length of the CDR3 is 16 residues. Germline loops: CDR1 SGHTA, CDR2 FQGNSA. Trimming took 2 bases from V and 0 from J, leaving 12 bases between them. Sample: CD4+ T cells sorted from PBMCs, taken on the day of the first yellow fever vaccination. The V and J genes are TRBV7-2 and TRBJ2-3, with D possibly matching TRBD2 (6 bases). The receptor comes from a man younger than 35 who received the YFV17D yellow fever vaccine. Here the CDR3 DNA reads TGTGCCAGCAGCTTAATTGCGGGGAGGAGCACAGATACGCAGTATTTT. Residues: CASSLIAGRSTDTQYF.